This T cell receptor (beta chain) was recovered during a study of regulatory T cells in long-lasting Graves disease. Study-wide points: Gene preferences differed: TRBV28, TRBJ1-2, TRBJ2-5 in persistent cases. Relative to newly diagnosed Graves' patients, persistent ones had lower TCR diversity. In persistent patients, shared public clonotypes (more than 2,500) outnumbered those in new patients (roughly 1,000).

The sample's time point: newly diagnosed GD, antithyroid drugs for less than 3 months. Extracted RNA from PBMCs served as the source of the TCR library. Diagnoses of Graves' disease were made by American Thyroid Association guidelines. On this clonotype: The antigen remains undetermined.

Library construction for TCR beta used iRepertoire HTBI primers and Arm-PCR of CDR3 regions. TCRdb called the multiplex PCR reads again in MiXCR, with one record for every CDR3 protein. The sample shows hundreds of thousands of distinct CDR3 sequences, approximately 20% of them seen only once. Trimming pared 3 bases from V and 5 bases from J, leaving 14 bases between. The germline V gene encodes CDR1 GTSNPN and CDR2 SVGIG (reference sequence). This CDR3 has 13 amino acids. The sequencing used peripheral blood mononuclear cells (PBMCs), collected at new diagnosis, from a patient treated with antithyroid drugs. The chain has TRBV30 and TRBJ2-7, with D tentatively TRBD1 (5 bases). This clonotype was obtained from a female donor with Graves disease. As DNA, the CDR3 is TGTGCCTGGAGATCCAAGGGGAACGACGAGCAGTACTTC. Its translation: CAWRSKGNDEQYF.